These 10 T cell receptor beta chains share one sample of origin, sequenced in a study of blood T cell repertoires in COVID-19. Profiled with immunoSEQ multiplex PCR; TCRdb holds only in-frame clones, not every one. The profile shows 150,000 to 200,000 clones, roughly 90% of them singletons. The material sequenced was peripheral blood. Receptors were obtained from a man aged 45-65 years with acute or convalescent COVID-19.

The chain carries TRBV18 and TRBJ1-4; D is uncertain. CDR1 is KGHSH and CDR2 is LQKENI in the germline V gene. The CDR3 covers 15 residues. With 3 bases removed from V and 10 bases from J, the gap between germline ends came to 18 bases. This chain's CDR3 is CASSPAGISSGKLFF. DNA for the CDR3: TGTGCCAGCTCACCGGCCGGGATATCGAGTGGAAAACTGTTTTTT.

This chain connects TRBV7-2 to TRBJ2-3; D not resolved. V was pared by 6 bases and J by 4 bases, with 11 bases between. Germline V CDR1 and CDR2: SGHTA, FQGNSA. This CDR3 comprises 13 residues. CDR3 amino acids: CASRPPPADTQYF. The DNA for the CDR3 is TGTGCCAGCAGACCCCCCCCGGCAGATACGCAGTATTTT.

CDR3 sequence: CASSFPGGRRNEQFF. The CDR3 DNA reads as TGTGCCAGCAGCTTTCCGGGGGGCCGACGGAATGAGCAGTTCTTC. The rearrangement joins TRBV5-4 to TRBJ2-1, with a weak D call TRBD2 (7 bases). The CDR3 runs 15 residues. Deletions cut 2 bases from V and 7 bases from J, with 16 bases between. Germline lookup yields CDR1 SGHNT and CDR2 YYREEE (reference sequence).

The chain joins TRBV2 to TRBJ1-5, with TRBD1 matching 7 bases. The CDR3 totals 17 residues. The V gene's germline CDR1 is SNHLY and CDR2 FYNNEI. The V segment lost 5 bases and the J segment 4 bases; nucleotides outside the gene matches: 14. The CDR3 DNA sequence: TGTGCCAGCAGTCTACGGACAGGAGGGGGCGTAAATCAGCCCCAGCATTTT. This encodes CASSLRTGGGVNQPQHF.

This clone was counted between two and nine times. The J gene is TRBJ2-7, the V gene TRBV6-9; tentative D call: TRBD2 (5 bases). The length of the CDR3 is 14 residues. Trimming removed 6 bases from V and 4 bases from J, with 16 bases in between. CDR1 is MNHGY and CDR2 is SVAAGI in the germline V gene. Written as DNA, the CDR3 is TGTGCCAGCAGAAGAAAGGACTGGGGATACGAGCAGTACTTC. Its protein product is CASRRKDWGYEQYF.

The chain joins TRBV28 to TRBJ2-7, with a tentative D call TRBD1 (6 bases). CDR1 MDHEN and CDR2 SYDVKM come from the germline V gene. V was clipped by 7 bases and J by 2 bases, with 18 bases between them. This CDR3 spans 15 amino acids. The chain's CDR3 is CASTPHQGRPYEQYV. As DNA, the CDR3 is TGTGCCAGCACGCCCCATCAGGGGCGCCCCTACGAGCAGTACGTC.

The chain uses TRBV14 and TRBJ2-1; possibly TRBD2 for D (5 bases). The CDR3 runs 18 residues. V gave up 0 bases and J gave up 2 bases, with 17 bases separating them. Germline V CDR1 and CDR2: SGHDN, FVKESK. This CDR3 reads CASSQESRMREPYNEQFF. CDR3 coding DNA: TGTGCCAGCAGCCAAGAATCACGGATGAGGGAGCCCTACAATGAGCAGTTCTTC.

The rearrangement uses TRBV4-1 and TRBJ1-4; 9 bases fit TRBD1. Germline trimming cut 2 bases from V and 1 base from J; bases unmatched to any gene: 8. This CDR3 spans 18 amino acids. The germline V gene has CDR1 MGHRA and CDR2 YSYEKL. CDR3 in amino acids: CASSQPIQGAITNEKLFF. For the CDR3, the DNA is TGCGCCAGCAGCCAACCAATACAGGGGGCGATAACTAATGAAAAACTGTTTTTT.

The chain combines TRBV7-2 with TRBJ2-5; D not certain. With 9 bases removed from V and 5 bases from J, the gap between germline ends came to 22 bases. The CDR3 runs to 15 residues. Per the germline V gene, CDR1 is SGHTA and CDR2 is FQGNSA. CDR3 region: CASQFSGLLGETQYF. In DNA, the CDR3 is TGTGCCAGTCAATTTTCCGGGTTACTTGGGGAGACCCAGTACTTC.

This clone was seen a handful of times. V and J are TRBV2 and TRBJ2-2, with 8 bases lining up with TRBD1. The CDR3 is 14 amino acids. Germline CDR1 is SNHLY and CDR2 is FYNNEI. The V and J ends lost 5 bases and 3 bases, in that order; junction bases with no gene match: 2. The CDR3 DNA reads as TGTGCCAGCAGTAAGACAGGGGACACCGGGGAGCTGTTTTTT. It specifies CASSKTGDTGELFF. The whole variable domain, filled in from reference TRBV2 and TRBJ2-2, reads EPEVTQTPSHQVTQMGQEVILRCVPISNHLYFYWYRQILGQKVEFLVSFYNNEISEKSEIFDDQFSVERPDGSNFTLKIRSTKLEDSAMYFCASSKTGDTGELFFGEGSRLTVL.